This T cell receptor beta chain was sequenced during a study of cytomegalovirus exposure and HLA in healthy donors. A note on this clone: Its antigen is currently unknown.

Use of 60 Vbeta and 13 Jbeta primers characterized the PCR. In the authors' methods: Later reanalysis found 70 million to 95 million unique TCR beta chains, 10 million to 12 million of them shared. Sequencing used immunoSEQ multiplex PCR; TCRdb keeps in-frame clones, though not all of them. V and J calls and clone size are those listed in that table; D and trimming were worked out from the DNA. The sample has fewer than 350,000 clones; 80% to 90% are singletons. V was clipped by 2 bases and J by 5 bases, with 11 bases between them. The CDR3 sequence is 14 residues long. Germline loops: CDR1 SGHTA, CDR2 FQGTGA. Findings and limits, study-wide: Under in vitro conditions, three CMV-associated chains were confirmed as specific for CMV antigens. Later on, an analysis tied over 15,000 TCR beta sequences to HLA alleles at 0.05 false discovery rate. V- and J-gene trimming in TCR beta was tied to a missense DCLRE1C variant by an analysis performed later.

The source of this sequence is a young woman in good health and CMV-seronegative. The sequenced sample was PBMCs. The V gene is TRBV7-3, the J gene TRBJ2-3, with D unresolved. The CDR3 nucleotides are TGTGCCAGCAGCTTACTCAATTCGGGAGATACGCAGTATTTT. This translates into CASSLLNSGDTQYF.